This T cell receptor beta chain is drawn from a study of T cell responses to AZD1222 COVID-19 vaccine. This clone was seen just once. Some clones are missing from TCRdb's copy, which holds only in-frame ones; the method was immunoSEQ multiplex PCR. The sample carries over 100,000 clones, almost 95% recorded once. Germline-derived CDR1 and CDR2 are MNHNY and SVGAGI (reference sequence). The CDR3 runs 13 residues. After removal of 5 bases from V and 8 bases from J, the junction contained 6 bases not matched to a gene. The rearrangement links TRBV6-6 to TRBJ1-2; 9 nucleotides line up with TRBD1. This sequence was found in an adult in good health. The specimen was peripheral blood, collected on day 0 of AZD1222 vaccination. The CDR3 loop is CASSTRQGEGYTF. CDR3 nucleotides: TGTGCCAGCAGTACCAGACAGGGGGAGGGCTACACCTTC.